This TCR beta chain derives from a study of blood T cell repertoires in COVID-19 (dated by TCRdb to about 2020). About the study as a whole: Collaborator samples came from the United States, Italy and Spain and covered acute and convalescent phases of COVID-19. Subjects who had been exposed to COVID-19, were actively infected with it, or had recovered from it provided the deeply sampled blood TCRbeta repertoires that made up the dataset. A freely available public database, intended as a resource for researchers studying the immune response to SARS-CoV-2, is where the repertoires were released. Sample metadata almost always included a de-identified subject ID, COVID-19 status, age in years and sex. The material from the prospective study consisted of cDNA or gDNA derived from T cells, B-cell-depleted T cells, or PBMCs. Samples were obtained from the ongoing ImmuneRACE study (first 160 participants) and from 1,254 subjects provided by 6 global collaborators. Where available, HLA class I and class II types were obtained from metadata supplied by the sample provider rather than from assay-based typing. On the study overall, not on this receptor specifically: Clinical and demographic metadata were provided uncurated, with the amount varying by source and participant.

A remark on this clone: Its antigen has not been determined. Per-base quality was not reported, and no clone a single base away is much larger than it.

TCRbeta CDR3 regions were amplified from genomic DNA using the immunoSEQ Assay, a bias-controlled multiplex PCR. Regarding the original processing steps: The number of nucleated cells in each sample was estimated from the amplification of reference gene primers within the assay. Sequence reads were collapsed and filtered to measure the absolute abundance of every unique TCRbeta CDR3 rearrangement. For each sample, productive Simpson clonality was calculated as the square root of Simpson's diversity index over productive rearrangements. Held by TCRdb, this immuneACCESS table contains in-frame sequences only and omits some clones. Under half of the omission traces to an unresolved V gene where checked; the cause of the rest is unknown. V and J calls and clone size are as listed in that table; D and trimming were resolved from the DNA. Within this sample are 95,000 to 130,000 clones, with roughly 83% of them counted one time only. The ten largest clones add up to approximately 2.5% of the sample.

Collaborating institutions collected whole blood in K2EDTA tubes following their own protocols. For TCRbeta analysis, collaborators shipped samples in one of three forms: frozen whole blood, isolated PBMCs, or DNA extracted from either of those sample types. V drops 2 bases and J drops 9 bases, leaving 14 bases in between. CDR3 length: 15 amino acids, cysteine to phenylalanine. Just the 45-base CDR3 DNA is kept, in frame starting at base 1. The germline V gene (reference sequence) sets CDR1 to LGHDT and CDR2 to YNNKEL. The V gene is TRBV3-1 (or the pseudogene TRBV3-2) and the J gene is TRBJ1-6; D gene: possibly TRBD1, on 5 matching bases. The specimen was peripheral blood. This receptor was taken from a young man with acute or convalescent COVID-19. At the DNA level, the sequence is TGTGCCAGCAGCCAACTAGGACAAGGAACTTCACCCCTCCACTTT. Its protein reads: CASSQLGQGTSPLHF.